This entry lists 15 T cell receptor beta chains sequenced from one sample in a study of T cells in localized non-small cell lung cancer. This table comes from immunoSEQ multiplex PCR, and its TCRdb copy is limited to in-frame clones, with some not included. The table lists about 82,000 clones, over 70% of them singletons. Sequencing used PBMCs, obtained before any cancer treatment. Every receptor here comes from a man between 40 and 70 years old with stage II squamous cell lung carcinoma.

The CDR3 nucleotides read TGTGCCAGCTCGCCTTCCACAGGGAGAACAGATACGCAGTATTTT. Translated, it gives CASSPSTGRTDTQYF. V and J are TRBV18 and TRBJ2-3; a weak D match, TRBD1 (6 bases). The germline V gene encodes CDR1 KGHSH and CDR2 LQKENI. V was pared by 6 bases and J by 3 bases, with 16 bases between. This CDR3 region has 15 residues.

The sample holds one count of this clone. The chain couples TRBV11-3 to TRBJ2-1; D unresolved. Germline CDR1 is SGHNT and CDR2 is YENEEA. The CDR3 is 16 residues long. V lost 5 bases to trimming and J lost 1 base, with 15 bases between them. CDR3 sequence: CASSGRSAVSYNEQFF. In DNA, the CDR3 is TGTGCCAGCAGCGGACGCTCGGCAGTTTCCTACAATGAGCAGTTCTTC.

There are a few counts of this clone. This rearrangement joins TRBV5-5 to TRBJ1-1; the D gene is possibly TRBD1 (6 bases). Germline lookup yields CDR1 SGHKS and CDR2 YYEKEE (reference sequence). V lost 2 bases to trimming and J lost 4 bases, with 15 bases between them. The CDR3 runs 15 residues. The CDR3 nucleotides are TGTGCCAGCAGCTTTTCAGGTGGAGGGGGCACTGAAGCTTTCTTT. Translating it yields CASSFSGGGGTEAFF.

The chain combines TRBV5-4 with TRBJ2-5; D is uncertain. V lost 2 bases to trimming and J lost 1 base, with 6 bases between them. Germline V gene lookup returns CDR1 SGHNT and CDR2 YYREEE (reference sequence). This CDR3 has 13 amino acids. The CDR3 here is CASSFGSQETQYF. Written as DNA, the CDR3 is TGTGCCAGCAGCTTCGGGTCCCAAGAGACCCAGTACTTC.

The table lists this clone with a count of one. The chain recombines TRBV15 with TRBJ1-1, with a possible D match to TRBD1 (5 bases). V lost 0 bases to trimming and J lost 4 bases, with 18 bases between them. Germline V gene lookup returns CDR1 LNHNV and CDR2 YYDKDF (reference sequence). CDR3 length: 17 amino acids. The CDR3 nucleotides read TGTGCCACCAGCAGAGATGAACGGGCAGGGTTGGCCACTGAAGCTTTCTTT. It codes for CATSRDERAGLATEAFF.

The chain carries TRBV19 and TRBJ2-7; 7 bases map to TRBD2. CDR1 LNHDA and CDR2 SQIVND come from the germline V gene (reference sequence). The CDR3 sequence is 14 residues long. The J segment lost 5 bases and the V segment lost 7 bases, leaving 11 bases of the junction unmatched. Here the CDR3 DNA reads TGTGCCAGTACCCTAACCGGGACTATCGACGAGCAGTACTTC. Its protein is CASTLTGTIDEQYF. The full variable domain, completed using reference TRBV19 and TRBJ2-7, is DGGITQSPKYLFRKEGQNVTLSCEQNLNHDAMYWYRQDPGQGLRLIYYSQIVNDFQKGDIAEGYSVSREKKESFPLTVTSAQKNPTAFYLCASTLTGTIDEQYFGPGTRLTVT.

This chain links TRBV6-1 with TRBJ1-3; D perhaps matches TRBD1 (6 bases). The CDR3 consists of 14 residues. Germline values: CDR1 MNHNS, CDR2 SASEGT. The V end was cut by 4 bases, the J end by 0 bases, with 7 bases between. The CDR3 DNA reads TGTGCCAGCAGTGCCAGGGGCTCTGGAAACACCATATATTTT. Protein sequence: CASSARGSGNTIYF.

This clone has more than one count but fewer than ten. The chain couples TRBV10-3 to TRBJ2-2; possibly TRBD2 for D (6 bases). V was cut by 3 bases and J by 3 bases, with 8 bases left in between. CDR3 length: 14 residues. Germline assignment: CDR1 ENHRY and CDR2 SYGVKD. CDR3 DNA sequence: TGTGCCATCAGTGAAGGGACTCACACCGGGGAGCTGTTTTTT. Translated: CAISEGTHTGELFF.

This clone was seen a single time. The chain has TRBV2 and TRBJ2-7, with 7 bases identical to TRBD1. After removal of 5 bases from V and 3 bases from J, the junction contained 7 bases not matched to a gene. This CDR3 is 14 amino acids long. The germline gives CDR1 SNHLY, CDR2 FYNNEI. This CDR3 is CASSHGTEGYEQYF. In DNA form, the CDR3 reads TGTGCCAGCAGTCATGGGACAGAGGGCTACGAGCAGTACTTC.

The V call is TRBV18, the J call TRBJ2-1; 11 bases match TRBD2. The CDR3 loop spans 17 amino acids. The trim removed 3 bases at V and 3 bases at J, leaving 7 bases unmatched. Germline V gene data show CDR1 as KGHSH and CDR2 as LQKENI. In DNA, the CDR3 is TGTGCCAGCTCACCCCTGATCACTAGCGGGAGCTACAATGAGCAGTTCTTC. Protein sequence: CASSPLITSGSYNEQFF. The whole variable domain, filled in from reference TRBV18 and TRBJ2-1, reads NAGVMQNPRHLVRRRGQEARLRCSPMKGHSHVYWYRQLPEEGLKFMVYLQKENIIDESGMPKERFSAEFPKEGPSILRIQQVVRGDSAAYFCASSPLITSGSYNEQFFGPGTRLTVL.

The CDR3 coding sequence is TGTGCCAGCAGCCCGAACCCCGGGACTAGAAGCTCCTACAATGAGCAGTTCTTC. Protein product: CASSPNPGTRSSYNEQFF. V is TRBV7-8 and J is TRBJ2-1, with 8 bases fitting TRBD2. The germline V gene encodes CDR1 SGHVS and CDR2 FQNEAQ. The CDR3 totals 18 residues. V dropped 5 bases and J dropped 0; count of bases not matched to a gene: 12.

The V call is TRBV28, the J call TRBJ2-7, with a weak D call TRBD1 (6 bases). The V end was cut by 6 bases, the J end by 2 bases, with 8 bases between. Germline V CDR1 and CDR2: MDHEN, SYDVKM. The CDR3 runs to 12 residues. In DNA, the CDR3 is TGTGCCAGCAGGGGGGACACCTACGAGCAGTACTTC. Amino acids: CASRGDTYEQYF.

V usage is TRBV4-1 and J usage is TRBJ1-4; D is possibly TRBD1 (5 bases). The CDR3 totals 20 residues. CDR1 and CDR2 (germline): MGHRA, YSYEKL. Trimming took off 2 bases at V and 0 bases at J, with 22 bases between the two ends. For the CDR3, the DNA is TGCGCCAGCAGCCAACCCGCTGGGGGTCAGGGATCATCAACTAATGAAAAACTGTTTTTT. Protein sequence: CASSQPAGGQGSSTNEKLFF.

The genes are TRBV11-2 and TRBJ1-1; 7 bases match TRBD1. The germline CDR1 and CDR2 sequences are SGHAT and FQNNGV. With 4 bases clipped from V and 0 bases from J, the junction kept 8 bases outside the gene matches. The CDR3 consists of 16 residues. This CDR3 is CASSSGGTVMNTEAFF. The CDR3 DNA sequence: TGTGCCAGCAGCTCCGGCGGGACAGTCATGAACACTGAAGCTTTCTTT.

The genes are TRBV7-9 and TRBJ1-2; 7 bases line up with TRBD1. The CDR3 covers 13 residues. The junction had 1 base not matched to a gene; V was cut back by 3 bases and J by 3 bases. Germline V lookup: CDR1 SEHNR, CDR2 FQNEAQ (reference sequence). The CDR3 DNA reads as TGTGCCAGCAGCTTGGGACAGTACTATGGCTACACCTTC. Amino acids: CASSLGQYYGYTF. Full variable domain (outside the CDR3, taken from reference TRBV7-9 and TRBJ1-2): DTGVSQNPRHKITKRGQNVTFRCDPISEHNRLYWYRQTLGQGPEFLTYFQNEAQLEKSRLLSDRFSAERPKGSFSTLEIQRTEQGDSAMYLCASSLGQYYGYTFGSGTRLTVV.